This entry lists 19 T cell receptor beta chains sequenced from one sample in a study of T cells in localized non-small cell lung cancer. Produced via immunoSEQ multiplex PCR; TCRdb's table is partial and in-frame only. The sample comprises about 130,000 clones, approximately 88% of which are singletons, and 1.5% to 2% rests with the top ten. This specimen was peripheral blood, taken before any cancer treatment. The receptors come from a female donor over 55 with stage I lung adenocarcinoma.

This clone has a handful of counts. At one of its ends the junction is not consistent with the germline gene, which may arise from a read error. The chain joins TRBV10-2 to TRBJ2-7; D is tentatively TRBD1 or TRBD2 (5 bases each). Germline CDR1 and CDR2: WSHSY and SAAADI. The CDR3 runs to 13 residues. The CDR3 DNA is TGCGCCAGCACTGAGGGACCATCCTACGAGCAGTACTTC. It encodes CASTEGPSYEQYF.

J is TRBJ2-5 and V is TRBV29-1, with 8 bases fitting TRBD2. The CDR3 consists of 19 residues. J was trimmed by 0 bases and V by 1 base; bases with no gene match: 16. Germline CDR1 is SQVTM and CDR2 is ANQGSEA. The CDR3 loop is CSVEGGLVRFSPYQETQYF. For the CDR3, the DNA is TGCAGCGTTGAAGGGGGACTAGTCCGTTTTTCCCCCTACCAAGAGACCCAGTACTTC.

The chain couples TRBV9 to TRBJ2-1; no reliable D call. There are 15 residues in the CDR3. Per germline, CDR1 SGDLS and CDR2 YYNGEE. V lost 0 bases, J lost 0 bases, and 7 bases lay in between. CDR3 DNA sequence: TGTGCCAGCAGCGTAGGATCGGACTCCTACAATGAGCAGTTCTTC. It is translated as CASSVGSDSYNEQFF. The full variable domain, with the rest looked up from reference TRBV9 and TRBJ2-1, is DSGVTQTPKHLITATGQRVTLRCSPRSGDLSVYWYQQSLDQGLQFLIQYYNGEERAKGNILERFSAQQFPDLHSELNLSSLELGDSALYFCASSVGSDSYNEQFFGPGTRLTVL.

V is TRBV15 and J is TRBJ2-7; a weak D match, TRBD2 (6 bases). The CDR3 runs 14 residues. V gave up 0 bases and J gave up 4 bases, with 10 bases separating them. Germline V gives CDR1 LNHNV, CDR2 YYDKDF (reference sequence). The CDR3 here is CATSRDLLAYEQYF. The DNA of the CDR3 is TGTGCCACCAGCAGAGATTTACTAGCTTACGAGCAGTACTTC.

V gene TRBV7-2 combines with J gene TRBJ2-4; possibly TRBD1 or TRBD2 for D (5 bases each). The CDR3 consists of 15 residues. The V and J ends lost 3 bases and 6 bases respectively, with 15 bases between them. CDR1 and CDR2 from the germline V gene are SGHTA and FQGNSA. CDR3 protein: CASSFSGTYVNIQYF. The CDR3 DNA reads TGTGCCAGCAGCTTCAGTGGGACCTATGTAAACATTCAGTACTTC.

V is TRBV29-1 and J is TRBJ1-1; 7 bases line up with TRBD1. Germline-derived CDR1 and CDR2 are SQVTM and ANQGSEA. With V trimmed by 7 bases and J by 4 bases, 9 bases remained unmatched. This CDR3 contains 13 residues. This CDR3 is CSANRGQGTEAFF. The DNA for the CDR3 is TGCAGCGCAAATAGGGGGCAGGGCACTGAAGCTTTCTTT. Combining the CDR3 with reference TRBV29-1 and TRBJ1-1 gives the whole variable domain SAVISQKPSRDICQRGTSLTIQCQVDSQVTMMFWYRQQPGQSLTLIATANQGSEATYESGFVIDKFPISRPNLTFSTLTVSNMSPEDSSIYLCSANRGQGTEAFFGQGTRLTVV.

The chain links TRBV11-2 to TRBJ2-7; the match to TRBD2 covers 8 bases. V was pared by 2 bases and J by 4 bases, with 7 bases of the junction left unmatched. The CDR3 spans 15 residues. CDR1 SGHAT and CDR2 FQNNGV come from the germline V gene. The CDR3: CASSLLTSGSYEQYF. Here the CDR3 DNA reads TGTGCCAGCAGCTTATTAACTAGCGGATCTTACGAGCAGTACTTC.

The rearrangement uses TRBV29-1 and TRBJ1-2; 7 bases line up with TRBD1. Trimming cost V 3 bases and J 7 bases; bases outside gene matches: 2. The CDR3 is 11 residues long. CDR1 is SQVTM, CDR2 ANQGSEA, per germline. CDR3 nucleotides: TGCAGCGTTGAGACAGGGTTTGGCTACACCTTC. This codes for CSVETGFGYTF. The full variable domain, with the rest looked up from reference TRBV29-1 and TRBJ1-2, is SAVISQKPSRDICQRGTSLTIQCQVDSQVTMMFWYRQQPGQSLTLIATANQGSEATYESGFVIDKFPISRPNLTFSTLTVSNMSPEDSSIYLCSVETGFGYTFGSGTRLTVV.

The gene calls are TRBV9 and TRBJ1-1, with D unresolved. Trimming took 0 bases from V and 3 from J, leaving 18 bases between them. This CDR3 has 17 amino acids. CDR1 and CDR2 (germline): SGDLS, YYNGEE. The CDR3 reads CASSVALQARGDTEAFF. The DNA of the CDR3 is TGTGCCAGCAGCGTAGCTTTGCAGGCCCGGGGTGACACTGAAGCTTTCTTT. Full variable domain (remainder filled in from reference TRBV9 and TRBJ1-1): DSGVTQTPKHLITATGQRVTLRCSPRSGDLSVYWYQQSLDQGLQFLIQYYNGEERAKGNILERFSAQQFPDLHSELNLSSLELGDSALYFCASSVALQARGDTEAFFGQGTRLTVV.

The chain employs TRBV27 and TRBJ1-1, with D maybe TRBD1 (6 bases). There are 12 residues in the CDR3. Trimming shortened V by 6 bases and J by 8 bases, and 13 bases separated the two germline ends. CDR1 and CDR2 from the germline V gene are MNHEY and SMNVEV (reference sequence). Written as DNA, the CDR3 is TGTGCCAGCAGGTCCCAGGGGAAAGAAGCTTTCTTT. Its protein is CASRSQGKEAFF.

With regard to this clone: The germline gene is not matched at one end of the junction; a read error may be the cause. This chain uses TRBV5-1 with TRBJ2-4; D remains unclear. CDR1 and CDR2 from the germline V gene are SGHRS and YFSETQ. This CDR3 is built from 12 residues. CDR3 nucleotides: TGCGTCAGCAGCTTGGACAAAAACATTCAGTACTTC. Translated, it gives CVSSLDKNIQYF.

The rearrangement joins TRBV6-6 to TRBJ1-5, with a tentative D call TRBD1 (5 bases). V was clipped by 7 bases and J by 2 bases, with 12 bases between them. The germline CDR1 and CDR2 sequences are MNHNY and SVGAGI (reference sequence). The CDR3 is made up of 14 amino acids. The CDR3 protein is CASKGQGGNQPQHF. The DNA for the CDR3 is TGTGCCAGCAAAGGTCAAGGGGGCAATCAGCCCCAGCATTTT.

The J gene is TRBJ2-2, the V gene TRBV6-4; possibly TRBD1 or TRBD2 for D (5 bases each). The V gene lost 6 bases and the J gene lost 6 bases, with 11 bases spanning the gap. The CDR3 extends over 13 amino acids. Germline CDR1 reads MRHNA; CDR2 reads SNTAGT. The CDR3: CASSGDPPGELFF. The CDR3 DNA reads as TGTGCCAGCAGCGGGGACCCTCCCGGGGAGCTGTTTTTT.

The genes are TRBV2 and TRBJ2-2; D is ambiguous. Germline loops: CDR1 SNHLY, CDR2 FYNNEI. The V gene lost 8 bases and the J gene lost 6 bases, with 16 bases spanning the gap. The CDR3 is 14 amino acids. CDR3 amino acids: CASGQVPSSGELFF. The CDR3 DNA follows: TGTGCCAGCGGCCAGGTTCCATCATCCGGGGAGCTGTTTTTT.

The chain couples TRBV9 to TRBJ2-2; D gene unclear. V lost 7 bases, J lost 6 bases, and 7 bases lay in between. Germline lookup yields CDR1 SGDLS and CDR2 YYNGEE. This CDR3 is 11 amino acids long. For the CDR3, the DNA is TGTGCCAGCGCCTGGGCCGGGGAGCTGTTTTTT. It yields the protein CASAWAGELFF.

This chain joins TRBV6-1 and TRBJ2-3; 8 bases line up with TRBD1. The CDR3 has 14 residues. With V trimmed by 2 bases and J by 5 bases, 3 bases remained unmatched. Germline values: CDR1 MNHNS, CDR2 SASEGT. CDR3 DNA sequence: TGTGCCAGCAGTGAAAGCAGGGGGCGAGATACGCAGTATTTT. Protein sequence: CASSESRGRDTQYF.

V is TRBV7-9 and J is TRBJ2-5, with D perhaps being TRBD1 or TRBD2 (5 bases each). The CDR3 extends over 14 amino acids. Germline loops: CDR1 SEHNR, CDR2 FQNEAQ (reference sequence). Trimming cost V 4 bases and J 2 bases, with 11 bases left between them. The CDR3 spells CASSSGALQETQYF. CDR3 bases: TGTGCCAGCAGCTCCGGGGCCTTACAAGAGACCCAGTACTTC. Looking up the rest from reference TRBV7-9 and TRBJ2-5 gives the full variable domain: DTGVSQNPRHKITKRGQNVTFRCDPISEHNRLYWYRQTLGQGPEFLTYFQNEAQLEKSRLLSDRFSAERPKGSFSTLEIQRTEQGDSAMYLCASSSGALQETQYFGPGTRLLVL.

The V gene is TRBV6-1, the J gene TRBJ1-1, with 7 bases lining up with TRBD1. From germline, CDR1 is MNHNS and CDR2 SASEGT. Unmatched junction bases numbered 5, after V lost 4 bases and J lost 0 bases. This CDR3 is 15 amino acids long. The CDR3 DNA reads as TGTGCCAGCAGTGTCGACAGGGTGATGAACACTGAAGCTTTCTTT. Translating gives CASSVDRVMNTEAFF.

This chain uses TRBV5-1 with TRBJ2-3; 12 bases line up with TRBD2. The V and J ends lost 3 bases and 7 bases, in that order; junction bases with no gene match: 9. The CDR3 is 16 residues long. Germline values: CDR1 SGHRS, CDR2 YFSETQ. DNA for the CDR3: TGCGCCAGCAGCTCTACTAGCGGGAGGACCCAAAATACGCAGTATTTT. Its protein product is CASSSTSGRTQNTQYF.